This entry features one TCR beta chain sequence. Its antigen remains unknown. Germline V gives CDR1 LNHDA, CDR2 SQIVND (reference sequence). V lost 4 bases to trimming and J lost 4 bases, with 28 bases between them. The CDR3 loop spans 19 amino acids. These data originate in a study of T cell responses to AZD1222 COVID-19 vaccine. General observations from the study: Sampled repertoires all dated from after the peak T cell response.

Produced via immunoSEQ multiplex PCR; TCRdb's table is partial and in-frame only. Of 200,000 or so clones in the sample, around 92% are singletons; the top ten hold roughly 10%. The TCR was taken from an adult in good health. Sequences were derived from peripheral blood, sampled on day 0 of AZD1222 vaccination. The rearrangement links TRBV19 to TRBJ1-1, with D hard to call. The CDR3 nucleotides read TGTGCCAGTAGTACCAACCGGAGAGTTCGGCCGAAGGAAGGCACTGAAGCTTTCTTT. This sequence encodes CASSTNRRVRPKEGTEAFF.